The next 25 T cell receptor beta chains were all read from a single sample in a study of response to subunit inactivated influenza vaccine. From the RT-PCR reads, TCRdb called clonotypes with MiXCR, one entry per CDR3 protein. The sample has hundreds of thousands of distinct CDR3 sequences, 16% seen once. This specimen was CD4+ T cells sorted from PBMCs, taken around 25 months after vaccination. These receptors all stem from a man between 45 and 75 years old who received an inactivated influenza vaccine.

This clonotype was seen only a few times. The chain is built from TRBV6-2 or TRBV6-3 and TRBJ1-1, with no clear D. The V and J ends lost 7 bases and 4 bases respectively, with 13 bases between them. The CDR3 extends over 13 amino acids. Germline CDR1 is MNHEY and CDR2 is SVGEGT. The chain's CDR3 is CASTTIGSTEAFF. The CDR3 DNA follows: TGTGCCAGCACCACCATTGGGAGCACTGAAGCTTTCTTT.

This clonotype was counted only a few times. The V and J genes are TRBV12-3 or TRBV12-4 and TRBJ2-7; D is ambiguous. With 5 bases removed from V and 2 bases from J, the gap between germline ends came to 16 bases. This CDR3 region has 15 residues. CDR3 coding DNA: TGTGCCAGCAGTGCGACCGGACGATTCACCTACGAGCAGTACTTC. Its protein is CASSATGRFTYEQYF.

This clonotype was counted ten times or more. The V and J genes are TRBV25-1 and TRBJ1-1; 8 bases line up with TRBD1. The trim removed 3 bases at V and 1 base at J, leaving 4 bases unmatched. The CDR3 has 15 residues. Germline CDR1 MGHDK, CDR2 SYGVNS. In DNA, the CDR3 is TGTGCCAGCAGTGATCCCGGACAGGGGAACACTGAAGCTTTCTTT. It codes for CASSDPGQGNTEAFF.

The chain has TRBV15 and TRBJ1-1; no firm D call. V was shortened by 4 bases and J by 3 bases, with 9 bases between the two germline ends. This CDR3 spans 13 amino acids. The V gene's germline CDR1 is LNHNV and CDR2 YYDKDF (reference sequence). The CDR3, as DNA: TGTGCCACCAGCAAGGGAAGGGACACTGAAGCTTTCTTT. It encodes CATSKGRDTEAFF.

V and J are TRBV6-2 or TRBV6-3 and TRBJ2-7, with a weak D call TRBD2 (5 bases). CDR3 length: 15 residues. Per the germline V gene, CDR1 is MNHEY and CDR2 is SVGEGT. V lost 2 bases and J lost 3, with 14 bases in between. CDR3 coding DNA: TGTGCCAGCAGTTACAAGGTAGCGAAGGTCTACGAGCAGTACTTC. It codes for CASSYKVAKVYEQYF.

The sample holds a few counts of this clonotype. V and J are TRBV5-1 and TRBJ2-2; possible D gene TRBD1, 5 bases. Germline V gene sequence: CDR1 SGHRS, CDR2 YFSETQ. CDR3 length: 16 amino acids. Trimming cost V 0 bases and J 4 bases, with 13 bases left between them. As DNA, the CDR3 is TGCGCCAGCAGCTTGGCTACGCCAGGGATCACCGGGGAGCTGTTTTTT. Translated: CASSLATPGITGELFF.

The V and J genes are TRBV29-1 and TRBJ2-7, with D perhaps matching TRBD1 (6 bases). V was trimmed by 4 bases and J by 1 base, leaving 17 bases between them. Germline CDR1 and CDR2: SQVTM and ANQGSEA. This CDR3 is built from 15 residues. CDR3 DNA: TGCAGCGTTGGTTTCACCGGGACACTATCCTACGAGCAGTACTTC. Its protein is CSVGFTGTLSYEQYF.

This clonotype has a handful of counts. This chain links TRBV6-2 or TRBV6-3 with TRBJ1-5, with TRBD1 as a possible D gene (6 bases). The V end was cut by 2 bases, the J end by 3 bases, with 14 bases between. The CDR3 consists of 16 residues. Looked up from germline, CDR1 is MNHEY and CDR2 is SVGEGT. The CDR3: CASSYGTRGVNQPQHF. In DNA form, the CDR3 reads TGTGCCAGCAGTTACGGGACTAGGGGGGTCAATCAGCCCCAGCATTTT.

This clonotype was picked up a small number of times. This sequence joins TRBV11-2 and TRBJ2-3, with 8 bases identical to TRBD2. The length of the CDR3 is 15 residues. The germline CDR1 and CDR2 sequences are SGHAT and FQNNGV. V lost 0 bases, J lost 6 bases, and 5 bases stayed unmatched. CDR3 sequence: CASSLEVAGRDTQYF. Here the CDR3 DNA reads TGTGCCAGCAGCTTAGAGGTAGCGGGGAGGGATACGCAGTATTTT.

This sequence joins TRBV7-2 and TRBJ2-7; 8 positions agree with TRBD2. This CDR3 region has 17 residues. V lost 5 bases, J lost 3 bases, and 15 bases stayed unmatched. Germline CDR1 and CDR2: SGHTA and FQGNSA. The DNA for the CDR3 is TGTGCCAGCAGCACCAGCGGGAGTCTTTATGGCGGCTACGAGCAGTACTTC. It yields the protein CASSTSGSLYGGYEQYF.

The chain uses TRBV7-2 and TRBJ1-2; no definite D call. CDR1 is SGHTA, CDR2 FQGNSA, per germline. V dropped 1 base and J dropped 8 bases, with 8 bases sitting between them. The CDR3 has 12 residues. The CDR3 DNA reads TGTGCCAGCAGCTTAGAGAGAGGAGGCTACACCTTC. It encodes CASSLERGGYTF.

A few counts support this clonotype. This CDR3 is CASSQAGPGTDTQYF. In nucleotides, the CDR3 is TGCGCCAGCAGCCAAGCGGGACCGGGCACAGATACGCAGTATTTT. The chain recombines TRBV4-3 with TRBJ2-3; D could derive from TRBD1 or TRBD2 (5 bases each). This CDR3 is 15 amino acids long. The germline V gene encodes CDR1 LGHNA and CDR2 YSLEER. Trimming removed 1 base at V and 1 base at J, with 9 bases between.

This clonotype has ten or more counts. The CDR3: CASSPRQPRRTDTQYF. The DNA for the CDR3 is TGTGCCAGCAGCCCCCGACAGCCTCGCAGAACAGATACGCAGTATTTT. V and J are TRBV11-1 and TRBJ2-3; weak D call: TRBD1 (5 bases). There are 16 residues in the CDR3. Germline V gene sequence: CDR1 SGHAT, CDR2 FQDESV (reference sequence). V was shortened by 5 bases and J by 3 bases, with 18 bases between the two germline ends.

The CDR3 region has the DNA TGTGCCAGCAGCCAAACAGGTATTGAGCAGTTCTTC. Protein sequence: CASSQTGIEQFF. The J gene is TRBJ2-1, the V gene TRBV4-2; the D gene is possibly TRBD1 (5 bases). The CDR3 is made up of 12 amino acids. The V end lost 2 bases, the J end lost 9 bases, and 8 bases lay between the germline ends. CDR1 is LGHNA, CDR2 YNFKEQ, per germline.

The V gene is TRBV21-1, the J gene TRBJ2-6; the table's D call TRBD1 went unverified against the DNA. TRBV21-1 represents a pseudogene. The CDR3 contains 18 residues. The CDR3 protein is CASSKALRGNSGANVLTF. The CDR3 coding sequence is TGTGCCAGCAGCAAAGCGCTGAGGGGTAACTCTGGGGCCAACGTCCTGACTTTC.

CDR3 protein: CASSATSGHTDTQYF. CDR3 DNA: TGTGCCAGCAGCGCGACTAGCGGACACACAGATACGCAGTATTTT. The rearrangement joins TRBV14 to TRBJ2-3, with 9 nucleotides matching TRBD2. CDR3 length: 15 residues. J was trimmed by 2 bases and V by 5 bases; bases with no gene match: 5. The germline V gene has CDR1 SGHDN and CDR2 FVKESK.

The sample holds a few counts of this clonotype. The gene calls are TRBV2 and TRBJ1-3; TRBD1 is a possible D gene (6 bases). This CDR3 has 15 residues. Germline CDR1 reads SNHLY; CDR2 reads FYNNEI. V was pared by 3 bases and J by 0 bases, with 9 bases between. The CDR3 DNA sequence: TGTGCCAGCAGTGATTCGACAGGCTCTGGAAACACCATATATTTT. Protein: CASSDSTGSGNTIYF.

V is TRBV20-1 and J is TRBJ1-5, with unresolved D. The CDR3 runs to 16 residues. Germline CDR1 is DFQATT and CDR2 is SNEGSKA (reference sequence). V was pared by 5 bases and J by 4 bases, with 21 bases between. Here the CDR3 DNA reads TGCAGTGCTCCCCGGAGGGAGTTTTCTGGGAATCAGCCCCAGCATTTT. It is translated as CSAPRREFSGNQPQHF.

The sample holds a few counts of this clonotype. V and J are TRBV28 and TRBJ2-7; D unresolved. The V gene lost 4 bases and the J gene lost 6 bases, with 10 bases spanning the gap. Per germline, CDR1 MDHEN and CDR2 SYDVKM. This CDR3 has 12 amino acids. The CDR3 loop reads CASSWPLTEQYF. In nucleotides, the CDR3 is TGTGCCAGCAGTTGGCCCCTCACCGAGCAGTACTTC.

This clonotype turned up a few times. The chain joins TRBV12-3 or TRBV12-4 to TRBJ1-5, with D perhaps matching TRBD1 (5 bases). The germline V and J ends were trimmed by 7 bases and 5 bases, with 12 bases remaining between them. This CDR3 comprises 13 residues. CDR3 sequence (DNA): TGTGCCAGCACAGGGCGGAGGGATCAGCCCCAGCATTTT. This translates into CASTGRRDQPQHF.

This clonotype was observed a few times. The rearrangement joins TRBV28 to TRBJ2-4; a possible D gene is TRBD1 (5 bases). Trimming took 3 bases from V and 9 from J, leaving 18 bases between them. The germline CDR1 and CDR2 sequences are MDHEN and SYDVKM. This CDR3 region has 15 residues. CDR3 residues: CASSFGNQGFSIQYF. As DNA, the CDR3 is TGTGCCAGCAGTTTTGGGAATCAGGGATTTAGCATTCAGTACTTC.

This clonotype came up a few times. This chain uses TRBV28 with TRBJ2-2; D is unclear. This CDR3 region has 11 residues. V lost 5 bases to trimming and J lost 8 bases, with 6 bases between them. Looked up from germline, CDR1 is MDHEN and CDR2 is SYDVKM. The DNA for the CDR3 is TGTGCCAGCAGTAAATCAGGGGAGCTGTTTTTT. Its translation: CASSKSGELFF.

This clonotype was seen ten or more times. This chain links TRBV5-5 with TRBJ2-1; 8 bases align to TRBD1. The CDR3 is 16 residues long. Germline CDR1 reads SGHKS; CDR2 reads YYEKEE (reference sequence). J was trimmed by 7 bases and V by 3 bases; bases with no gene match: 12. CDR3 nucleotides: TGTGCCAGCAGCTCGGCGTCGTGGACAGGGAGGAATGAGCAGTTCTTC. It translates to CASSSASWTGRNEQFF.

Details on this clonotype: The junction departs from the called germline gene at one end, perhaps through a read error. The V call is TRBV4-1, the J call TRBJ1-4; a possible D gene is TRBD1 (5 bases). CDR3 length equals 20 residues. CDR1 is MGHRA, CDR2 YSYEKL, per germline. This chain's CDR3 is CASTQVIVSRVRVVWEKLFF. The CDR3 region has the DNA TGCGCCAGCACCCAAGTAATAGTATCCAGGGTCCGGGTTGTTTGGGAAAAACTGTTTTTT.

This clonotype was recorded many times. The chain has TRBV20-1 and TRBJ1-5, with D perhaps matching TRBD1 (5 bases). The CDR3 consists of 15 residues. Per germline, CDR1 DFQATT and CDR2 SNEGSKA (reference sequence). V dropped 1 base and J dropped 3 bases, with 13 bases sitting between them. In nucleotides, the CDR3 is TGCAGTGCTAGAGGGGCCAGGGCTCTCAATCAGCCCCAGCATTTT. It codes for CSARGARALNQPQHF.